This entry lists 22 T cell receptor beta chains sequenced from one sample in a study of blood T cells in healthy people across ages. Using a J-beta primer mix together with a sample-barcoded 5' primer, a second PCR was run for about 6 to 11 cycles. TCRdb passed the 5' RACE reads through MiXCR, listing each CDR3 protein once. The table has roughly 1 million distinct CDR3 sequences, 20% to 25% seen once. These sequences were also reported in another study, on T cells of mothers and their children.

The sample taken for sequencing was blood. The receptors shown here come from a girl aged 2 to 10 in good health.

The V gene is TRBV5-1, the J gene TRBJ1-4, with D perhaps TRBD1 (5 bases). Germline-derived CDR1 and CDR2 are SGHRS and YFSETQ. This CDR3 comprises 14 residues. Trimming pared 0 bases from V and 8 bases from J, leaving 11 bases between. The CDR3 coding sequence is TGCGCCAGCAGCTTGGGTCCCGGGGCCGAAAAACTGTTTTTT. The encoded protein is CASSLGPGAEKLFF. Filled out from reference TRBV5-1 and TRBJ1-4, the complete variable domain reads KAGVTQTPRYLIKTRGQQVTLSCSPISGHRSVSWYQQTPGQGLQFLFEYFSETQRNKGNFPGRFSGRQFSNSRSEMNVSTLELGDSALYLCASSLGPGAEKLFFGSGTQLSVL.

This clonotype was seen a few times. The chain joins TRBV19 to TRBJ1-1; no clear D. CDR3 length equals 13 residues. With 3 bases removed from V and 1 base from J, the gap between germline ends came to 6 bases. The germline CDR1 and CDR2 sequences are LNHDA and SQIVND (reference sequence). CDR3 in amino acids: CASSMSPNTEAFF. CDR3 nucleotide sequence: TGTGCCAGTAGTATGTCACCGAACACTGAAGCTTTCTTT.

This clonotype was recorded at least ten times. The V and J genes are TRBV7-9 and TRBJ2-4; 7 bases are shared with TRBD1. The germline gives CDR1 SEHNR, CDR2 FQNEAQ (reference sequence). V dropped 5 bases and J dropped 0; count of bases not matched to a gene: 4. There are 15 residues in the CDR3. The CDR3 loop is CASSEGQLAKNIQYF. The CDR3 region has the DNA TGTGCCAGCAGCGAGGGACAGTTAGCCAAAAACATTCAGTACTTC.

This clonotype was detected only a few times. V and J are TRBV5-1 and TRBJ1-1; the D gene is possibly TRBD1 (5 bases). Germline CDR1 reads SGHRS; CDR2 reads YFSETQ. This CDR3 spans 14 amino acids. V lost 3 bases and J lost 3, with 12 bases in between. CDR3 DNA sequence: TGCGCCAGCAGCTATGACAGATCTTACACTGAAGCTTTCTTT. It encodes CASSYDRSYTEAFF.

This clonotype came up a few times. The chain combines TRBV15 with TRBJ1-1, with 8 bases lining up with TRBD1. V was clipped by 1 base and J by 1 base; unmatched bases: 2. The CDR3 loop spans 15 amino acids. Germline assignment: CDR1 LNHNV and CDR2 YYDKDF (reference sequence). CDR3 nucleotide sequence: TGTGCCACCAGCAGAGCCGGGACAGGGAACACTGAAGCTTTCTTT. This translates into CATSRAGTGNTEAFF.

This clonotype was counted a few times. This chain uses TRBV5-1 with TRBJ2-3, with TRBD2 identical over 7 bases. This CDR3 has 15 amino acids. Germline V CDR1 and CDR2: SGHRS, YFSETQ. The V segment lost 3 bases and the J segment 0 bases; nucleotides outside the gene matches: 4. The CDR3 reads CASSWEGLSTDTQYF. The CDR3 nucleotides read TGCGCCAGCAGCTGGGAGGGACTAAGCACAGATACGCAGTATTTT. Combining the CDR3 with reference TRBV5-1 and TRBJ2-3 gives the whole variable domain KAGVTQTPRYLIKTRGQQVTLSCSPISGHRSVSWYQQTPGQGLQFLFEYFSETQRNKGNFPGRFSGRQFSNSRSEMNVSTLELGDSALYLCASSWEGLSTDTQYFGPGTRLTVL.

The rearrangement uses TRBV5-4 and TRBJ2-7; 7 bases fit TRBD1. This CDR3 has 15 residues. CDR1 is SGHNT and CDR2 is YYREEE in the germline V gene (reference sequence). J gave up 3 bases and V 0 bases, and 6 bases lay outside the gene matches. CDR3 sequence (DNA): TGTGCCAGCAGCTTGGCGGGACAGATCCTCTACGAGCAGTACTTC. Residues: CASSLAGQILYEQYF. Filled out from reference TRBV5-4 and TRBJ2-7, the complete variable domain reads ETGVTQSPTHLIKTRGQQVTLRCSSQSGHNTVSWYQQALGQGPQFIFQYYREEENGRGNFPPRFSGLQFPNYSSELNVNALELDDSALYLCASSLAGQILYEQYFGPGTRLTVT.

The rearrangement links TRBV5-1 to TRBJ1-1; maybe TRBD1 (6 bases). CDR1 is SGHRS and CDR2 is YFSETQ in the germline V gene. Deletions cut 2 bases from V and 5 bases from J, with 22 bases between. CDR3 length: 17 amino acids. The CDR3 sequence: CASSFLGTSGGWTEAFF. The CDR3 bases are TGCGCCAGCAGCTTCCTCGGGACATCGGGAGGGTGGACTGAAGCTTTCTTT.

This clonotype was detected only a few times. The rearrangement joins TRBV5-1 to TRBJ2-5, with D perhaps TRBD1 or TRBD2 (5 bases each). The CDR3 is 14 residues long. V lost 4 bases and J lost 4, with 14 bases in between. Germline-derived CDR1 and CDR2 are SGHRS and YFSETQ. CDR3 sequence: CASSTGRQGETQYF. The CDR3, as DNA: TGCGCCAGCAGCACGGGGCGACAAGGAGAGACCCAGTACTTC.

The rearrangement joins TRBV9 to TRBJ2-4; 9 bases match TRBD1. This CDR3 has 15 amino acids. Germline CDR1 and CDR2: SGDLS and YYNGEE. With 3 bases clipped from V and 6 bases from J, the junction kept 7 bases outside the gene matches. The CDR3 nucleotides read TGTGCCAGCAGCGAGGGACAGGGTGGGGGAAACATTCAGTACTTC. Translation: CASSEGQGGGNIQYF. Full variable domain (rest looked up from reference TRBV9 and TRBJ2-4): DSGVTQTPKHLITATGQRVTLRCSPRSGDLSVYWYQQSLDQGLQFLIQYYNGEERAKGNILERFSAQQFPDLHSELNLSSLELGDSALYFCASSEGQGGGNIQYFGAGTRLSVL.

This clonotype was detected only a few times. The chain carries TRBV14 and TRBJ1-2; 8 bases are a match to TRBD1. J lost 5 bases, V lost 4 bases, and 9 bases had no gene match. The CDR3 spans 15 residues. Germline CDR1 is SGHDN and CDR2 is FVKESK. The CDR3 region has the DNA TGTGCCAGCAGCCCACCGGGACAGGTTGGGTATGGCTACACCTTC. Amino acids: CASSPPGQVGYGYTF.

The CDR3 sequence: CASTQGRSPWETDTQYF. For the CDR3, the DNA is TGTGCCAGCACACAGGGGAGGTCCCCTTGGGAGACAGATACGCAGTATTTT. The J gene is TRBJ2-3, the V gene TRBV6-1, with D maybe TRBD1 (7 bases). CDR1 and CDR2 from the germline V gene are MNHNS and SASEGT. There are 17 residues in the CDR3. Trimming removed 7 bases from V and 3 bases from J, with 23 bases in between.

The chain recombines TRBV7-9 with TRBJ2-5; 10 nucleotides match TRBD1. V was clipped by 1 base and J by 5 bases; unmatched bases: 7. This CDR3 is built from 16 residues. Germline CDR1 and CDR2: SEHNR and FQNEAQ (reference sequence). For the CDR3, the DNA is TGTGCCAGCAGCTTAGGAGGGACAGGGGATTTCGAGACCCAGTACTTC. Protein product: CASSLGGTGDFETQYF.

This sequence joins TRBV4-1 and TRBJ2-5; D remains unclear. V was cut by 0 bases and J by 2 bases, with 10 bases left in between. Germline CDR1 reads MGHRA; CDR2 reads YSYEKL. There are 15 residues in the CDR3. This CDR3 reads CASSQDTTPQETQYF. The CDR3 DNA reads TGCGCCAGCAGCCAAGATACGACTCCTCAAGAGACCCAGTACTTC.

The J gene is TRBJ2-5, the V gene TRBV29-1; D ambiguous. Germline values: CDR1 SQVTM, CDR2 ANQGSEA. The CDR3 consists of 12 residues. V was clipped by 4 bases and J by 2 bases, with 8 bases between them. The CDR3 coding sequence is TGCAGCGTTGTGTGGGCGCAAGAGACCCAGTACTTC. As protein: CSVVWAQETQYF.

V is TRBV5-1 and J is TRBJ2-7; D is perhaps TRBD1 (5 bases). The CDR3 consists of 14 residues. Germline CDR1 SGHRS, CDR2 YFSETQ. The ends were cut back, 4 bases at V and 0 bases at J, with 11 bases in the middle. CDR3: CASSTSGFSYEQYF. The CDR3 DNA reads TGCGCCAGCAGCACCTCAGGGTTCTCCTACGAGCAGTACTTC.

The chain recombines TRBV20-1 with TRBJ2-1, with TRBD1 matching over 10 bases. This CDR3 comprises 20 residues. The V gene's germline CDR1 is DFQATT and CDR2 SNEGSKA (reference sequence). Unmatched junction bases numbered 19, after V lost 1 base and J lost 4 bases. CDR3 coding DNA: TGCAGTGCTAGAGGGTTTCTAAGACAGGGGGCGTTAATAAGTTACAATGAGCAGTTCTTC. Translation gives CSARGFLRQGALISYNEQFF.

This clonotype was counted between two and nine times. The CDR3 loop is CATSVGRGTGELFF. CDR3 DNA: TGTGCCACCTCAGTGGGGCGGGGCACCGGGGAGCTGTTTTTT. This chain links TRBV10-3 with TRBJ2-2; D perhaps matches TRBD2 (6 bases). The CDR3 spans 14 residues. Trimming cost V 10 bases and J 4 bases, with 16 bases left between them. Germline CDR1 is ENHRY and CDR2 is SYGVKD.

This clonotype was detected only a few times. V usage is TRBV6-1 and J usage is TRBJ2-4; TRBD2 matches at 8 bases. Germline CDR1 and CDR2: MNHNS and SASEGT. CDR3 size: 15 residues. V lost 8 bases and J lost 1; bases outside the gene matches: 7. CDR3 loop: CASGTSGRAKNIQYF. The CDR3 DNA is TGTGCCAGCGGAACTAGCGGAAGGGCCAAAAACATTCAGTACTTC.

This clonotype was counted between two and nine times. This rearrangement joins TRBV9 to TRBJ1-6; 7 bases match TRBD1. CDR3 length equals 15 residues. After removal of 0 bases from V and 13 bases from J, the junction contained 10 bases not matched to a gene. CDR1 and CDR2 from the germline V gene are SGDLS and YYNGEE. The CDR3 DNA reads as TGTGCCAGCAGCGTAGAACAGGGGAATTATTTTCCCCTCCACTTT. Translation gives CASSVEQGNYFPLHF.

CDR3 bases: TGCAGTGCCACCTCATCCCCGGGACAGAGATACAATGAGCAGTTCTTC. As protein: CSATSSPGQRYNEQFF. This chain links TRBV20-1 with TRBJ2-1; TRBD1 matches 7 bases. The CDR3 consists of 16 residues. V lost 6 bases to trimming and J lost 4 bases; unmatched junction nucleotides: 15. Germline V gene data show CDR1 as DFQATT and CDR2 as SNEGSKA (reference sequence).

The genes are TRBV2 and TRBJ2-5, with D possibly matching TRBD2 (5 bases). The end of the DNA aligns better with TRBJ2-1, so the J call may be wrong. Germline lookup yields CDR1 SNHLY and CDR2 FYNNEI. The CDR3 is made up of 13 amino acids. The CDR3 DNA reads TGTGCCAGCAGTGAAGTAAGAGGGTATGAGCAGTTCTTC. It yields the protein CASSEVRGYEQFF.